This T cell receptor (beta chain) derives from a study of blood T cell repertoires in COVID-19. Here immunoSEQ multiplex PCR was the method, and the copy in TCRdb shows in-frame clones only, minus some. The table records 350,000 to 550,000 clones, around 87% of them present only once. Study members were between about 18 and 95 years old and lived in around 24 US regions. Germline V gives CDR1 LNHDA, CDR2 SQIVND (reference sequence). J gave up 1 base and V 7 bases, and 10 bases lay outside the gene matches. The CDR3 has 16 residues. The chain carries TRBV19 and TRBJ1-5; 7 bases are shared with TRBD1. The receptor's source is a man younger than 40 who had recovered from COVID-19. Sequencing was performed on PBMCs or T cells enriched from blood (not recorded which). CDR3 loop: CASTPRTGVSNQPQHF. The DNA of the CDR3 is TGTGCCAGTACTCCTCGGACAGGAGTAAGCAATCAGCCCCAGCATTTT.